One TCR beta chain is described in this entry. The CDR3 covers 14 residues. The germline gives CDR1 SGDLS, CDR2 YYNGEE. The ends lost 8 bases at V and 7 bases at J; junction bases unmatched: 8. The data derive from a study of blood T cell repertoires in COVID-19. Turning to the study itself: The United States, Italy and Spain provided the acute and convalescent COVID-19 samples. T cells, B-cell-depleted T cells, or PBMCs supplied cDNA or gDNA.

In the study's own analysis: The assay estimated nucleated cells by amplifying reference gene primers. The assay was immunoSEQ multiplex PCR, and TCRdb's table has in-frame clones only and misses some. V, J and clone size are taken as reported in that table, and D and trimming were inferred from the DNA itself. The data show some 42,000 clones, with 65% to 80% seen just once and about 26% held by the top ten. Sequencing was performed on peripheral blood. This clonotype was sampled from an elderly man with acute or convalescent COVID-19. The rearrangement uses TRBV9 and TRBJ1-6; TRBD1 matches at 8 bases. The chain's CDR3 is CASSRDRLNSPLHF. CDR3 nucleotide sequence: TGTGCCAGTTCGCGGGACAGGCTGAATTCACCCCTCCACTTT.